Listed here are 26 T cell receptor beta chains from one sample, sequenced in a study of cytomegalovirus exposure and HLA in healthy donors. Amplification used 60 Vbeta primers and 13 Jbeta primers. Clones were read by immunoSEQ multiplex PCR, and TCRdb kept only the in-frame ones, dropping some. Of 150,000 or so clones listed, around 68% are singletons. Sequenced material: PBMCs. The origin of the receptors is a man aged 25-40 years in good health and CMV-seropositive.

This chain joins TRBV27 and TRBJ2-7, with D possibly matching TRBD1 (5 bases). Between the trimmed V and J ends, which lost 6 bases and 3 bases, there was a span of 15 bases. The CDR3 length is 14 residues. Germline loops: CDR1 MNHEY, CDR2 SMNVEV (reference sequence). The CDR3 DNA is TGTGCCAGCAGCCTGGGGCAGAACCACTACGAGCAGTACTTC. Translated: CASSLGQNHYEQYF.

The chain couples TRBV7-6 to TRBJ1-3; TRBD1 aligns across 8 bases. The CDR3 consists of 14 residues. Per germline, CDR1 SGHVS and CDR2 FNYEAQ. Germline trimming cut 1 base from V and 6 bases from J; bases unmatched to any gene: 2. CDR3: CASSLEDRANTIYF. CDR3 bases: TGTGCCAGCAGCTTAGAGGACAGGGCAAACACCATATATTTT. Using reference TRBV7-6 and TRBJ1-3 for the parts outside the CDR3, the full variable domain is GAGVSQSPRYKVTKRGQDVALRCDPISGHVSLYWYRQALGQGPEFLTYFNYEAQQDKSGLPNDRFSAERPEGSISTLTIQRTEQRDSAMYRCASSLEDRANTIYFGEGSWLTVV.

This clone was found once. The chain carries TRBV10-3 and TRBJ2-5; 7 bases are shared with TRBD2. Unmatched junction bases numbered 7, after V lost 6 bases and J lost 6 bases. Germline lookup yields CDR1 ENHRY and CDR2 SYGVKD. This CDR3 region has 13 residues. CDR3 in DNA: TGTGCCATCAGACCCGGGGAGGGACAGACCCAGTACTTC. Translation: CAIRPGEGQTQYF.

The CDR3 DNA is TGTGCCAGCAGCTTAGGTTTCCAGACTTCCTACGAGCAGTACTTC. This codes for CASSLGFQTSYEQYF. V and J are TRBV7-9 and TRBJ2-5; unclear D gene. The tail of the sequence fits TRBJ2-7 better, so the J call may be wrong. The CDR3 extends over 15 amino acids. Germline assignment: CDR1 SEHNR and CDR2 FQNEAQ (reference sequence).

The rearrangement uses TRBV19 and TRBJ1-2; D unresolved. Germline lookup yields CDR1 LNHDA and CDR2 SQIVND (reference sequence). Trimming took off 7 bases at V and 2 bases at J, with 14 bases between the two ends. The CDR3 extends over 14 amino acids. CDR3 residues: CASNWVGNNYGYTF. CDR3 bases: TGTGCCAGTAACTGGGTGGGCAACAACTATGGCTACACCTTC.

V gene TRBV6-6 combines with J gene TRBJ2-3; D possibly corresponds to TRBD1 (6 bases). V lost 3 bases, J lost 5 bases, and 9 bases lay in between. This CDR3 has 13 amino acids. CDR1 is MNHNY and CDR2 is SVGAGI in the germline V gene (reference sequence). The CDR3 DNA reads as TGTGCCAGCAGTTATTTAGGGGGAGATACGCAGTATTTT. It specifies CASSYLGGDTQYF.

This chain links TRBV9 with TRBJ2-1; TRBD1 matches 7 bases. Germline V gene lookup returns CDR1 SGDLS and CDR2 YYNGEE. Losses at the gene ends were 2 bases for V and 3 bases for J; bases not matched to a gene: 5. The CDR3 extends over 15 amino acids. The CDR3 sequence: CASSVRDRDYNEQFF. The CDR3 region has the DNA TGTGCCAGCAGCGTTCGAGACAGGGACTACAATGAGCAGTTCTTC.

V is TRBV6-1 and J is TRBJ2-1; 11 bases agree with TRBD1. The J segment lost 9 bases and the V segment lost 10 bases, leaving 8 bases of the junction unmatched. The germline CDR1 and CDR2 sequences are MNHNS and SASEGT. The CDR3 sequence is 13 residues long. The DNA of the CDR3 is TGTGCCACCGGACAGGGGGCGTCTAGTGAGCAGTTCTTC. This codes for CATGQGASSEQFF.

The chain has TRBV2 and TRBJ2-7; unclear D gene. V lost 10 bases and J lost 0, with 7 bases in between. The CDR3 has 11 residues. CDR1 and CDR2 from the germline V gene are SNHLY and FYNNEI. This CDR3 reads CAIRDSYEQYF. The CDR3 coding sequence is TGTGCCATACGCGACTCCTACGAGCAGTACTTC.

This clone appeared a few times. The chain combines TRBV18 with TRBJ2-2; TRBD1 aligns across 7 bases. CDR1 KGHSH and CDR2 LQKENI come from the germline V gene. The CDR3 sequence is 18 residues long. V lost 2 bases, J lost 1 base, and 10 bases stayed unmatched. This CDR3 reads CASSPNRGSPLNTGELFF. The CDR3 nucleotides are TGTGCCAGCTCACCAAACAGGGGCTCTCCTCTGAACACCGGGGAGCTGTTTTTT.

The CDR3 loop is CASSYLRSGDYEQYF. CDR3 nucleotides: TGTGCCAGCAGTTACCTCCGCTCAGGGGACTACGAGCAGTACTTC. J is TRBJ2-7 and V is TRBV6-6, with a tentative D call TRBD1 (6 bases). Per the germline V gene, CDR1 is MNHNY and CDR2 is SVGAGI (reference sequence). The V end lost 2 bases, the J end lost 3 bases, and 14 bases lay between the germline ends. There are 15 residues in the CDR3.

This clone occurred a few times. J is TRBJ2-7 and V is TRBV6-5, with TRBD1 matching over 12 bases. The germline V gene encodes CDR1 MNHEY and CDR2 SVGAGI. Germline trimming cut 6 bases from V and 5 bases from J; bases unmatched to any gene: 8. This CDR3 comprises 15 residues. CDR3 DNA: TGTGCCAGCAGCCGACGAGGGACAGGGGGCCACGAGCAGTACTTC. It encodes CASSRRGTGGHEQYF.

The chain employs TRBV4-1 and TRBJ1-2; D might be TRBD1 (5 bases). CDR3 size: 13 residues. Germline V gives CDR1 MGHRA, CDR2 YSYEKL. Trimming stripped 4 bases from V and 6 bases from J, with 12 bases between. Here the CDR3 reads CASSPEMTDGYTF. As DNA, the CDR3 is TGCGCCAGCAGCCCCGAAATGACAGATGGCTACACCTTC.

The CDR3 region has the DNA TGCAGCGTTGAAGGGGTTGGGCTAGCGGGAGGTGGTAGGGAGCTGTTTTTT. Its translation: CSVEGVGLAGGGRELFF. The gene calls are TRBV29-1 and TRBJ2-2, with 11 bases that match TRBD2. Unmatched junction bases numbered 13, after V lost 1 base and J lost 9 bases. The length of the CDR3 is 17 residues. In germline, CDR1 is SQVTM, CDR2 ANQGSEA.

Only one count was recorded for this clone. J is TRBJ2-5 and V is TRBV4-1; TRBD2 agrees at 7 bases. Gene TRBJ2-7 matches the end of the DNA better, so the J call may be wrong. Per the germline V gene, CDR1 is MGHRA and CDR2 is YSYEKL. The CDR3 contains 18 residues. CDR3 DNA: TGCGCCAGCAGCCAAGGAACTAGCGCCAACCCAGGCTCCTACGAGCAGTACTTC. Its translation is CASSQGTSANPGSYEQYF.

The rearrangement links TRBV10-2 to TRBJ2-5; D remains unclear. The DNA matches TRBJ2-7 better at its end, which makes the J call doubtful. CDR1 and CDR2 from the germline V gene are WSHSY and SAAADI. The CDR3 is 14 residues long. In nucleotides, the CDR3 is TGCGCCGTGCAGGTCCAGGCCATCTCCTACGAGCAGTACTTC. Translating gives CAVQVQAISYEQYF.

The chain is built from TRBV10-3 and TRBJ1-6, with 8 bases identical to TRBD1. The CDR3 totals 16 residues. J was trimmed by 5 bases and V by 2 bases; bases with no gene match: 5. Looked up from germline, CDR1 is ENHRY and CDR2 is SYGVKD. The CDR3 reads CAISETGGMNNSPLHF. Written as DNA, the CDR3 is TGTGCCATCAGTGAGACAGGGGGGATGAATAATTCACCCCTCCACTTT.

The rearrangement joins TRBV15 to TRBJ2-3, with 7 bases that match TRBD2. Trimming cost V 4 bases and J 1 base; bases outside gene matches: 11. This CDR3 is built from 17 residues. CDR1 LNHNV and CDR2 YYDKDF come from the germline V gene (reference sequence). CDR3 region: CATSKSTIAGGTDTQYF. CDR3 sequence (DNA): TGTGCCACCAGCAAGAGCACGATAGCGGGTGGCACAGATACGCAGTATTTT.

This clone was observed a few times. The chain combines TRBV2 with TRBJ1-2, with TRBD1 identical over 7 bases. There are 16 residues in the CDR3. J gave up 3 bases and V 7 bases, and 14 bases lay outside the gene matches. Germline CDR1 reads SNHLY; CDR2 reads FYNNEI. CDR3 nucleotide sequence: TGTGCCAGCACTGGGGCCGGGACAGCTCTTTACTATGGCTACACCTTC. This sequence encodes CASTGAGTALYYGYTF.

The chain is built from TRBV19 and TRBJ2-5; D might be TRBD2 (5 bases). With 5 bases removed from V and 4 bases from J, the gap between germline ends came to 17 bases. The CDR3 contains 15 residues. Germline CDR1 is LNHDA and CDR2 is SQIVND (reference sequence). DNA for the CDR3: TGTGCCAGTAGTGCAGGATCCTCTCGGGGAGAGACCCAGTACTTC. This codes for CASSAGSSRGETQYF.

This chain links TRBV28 with TRBJ2-7, with 10 positions matching TRBD2. Trimming took 5 bases from V and 1 from J; bases not matched to a gene: 14. This CDR3 has 18 amino acids. The germline V gene has CDR1 MDHEN and CDR2 SYDVKM. In nucleotides, the CDR3 is TGTGCCAGCAGTATCTGGACAGTCGCTAGCGGGAGATCCTACGAGCAGTACTTC. Its translation is CASSIWTVASGRSYEQYF.

The chain couples TRBV4-1 to TRBJ2-7, with a weak D call TRBD1 (5 bases). Trimming removed 4 bases from V and 3 bases from J, with 13 bases in between. CDR1 and CDR2 (germline): MGHRA, YSYEKL. This CDR3 has 14 residues. CDR3 nucleotides: TGCGCCAGCAGCCCCCAGCGCCAGGGCTACGAGCAGTACTTC. Its translation is CASSPQRQGYEQYF.

The chain employs TRBV30 and TRBJ1-1, with D unresolved. Trimming pared 4 bases from V and 0 bases from J, leaving 12 bases between. Germline CDR1 reads GTSNPN; CDR2 reads SVGIG (reference sequence). CDR3 length equals 14 residues. The CDR3 DNA reads as TGTGCCTGGAACCTCGACACCATGAACACTGAAGCTTTCTTT. Translated, it gives CAWNLDTMNTEAFF.

The chain couples TRBV5-1 to TRBJ2-7, with 10 nucleotides matching TRBD1. Trimming at V came to 0 bases and at J to 6 bases, leaving 3 bases not matched to a gene. There are 14 residues in the CDR3. Germline V gene data show CDR1 as SGHRS and CDR2 as YFSETQ. CDR3 in amino acids: CASSLGTGGVEQYF. CDR3 nucleotides: TGCGCCAGCAGCTTGGGGACAGGGGGGGTCGAGCAGTACTTC. The variable domain in full, with the rest retrieved from reference TRBV5-1 and TRBJ2-7, is KAGVTQTPRYLIKTRGQQVTLSCSPISGHRSVSWYQQTPGQGLQFLFEYFSETQRNKGNFPGRFSGRQFSNSRSEMNVSTLELGDSALYLCASSLGTGGVEQYFGPGTRLTVT.

This chain joins TRBV6-5 and TRBJ2-3; D remains unclear. The CDR3 has 16 amino acids. V was shortened by 0 bases and J by 0 bases, with 10 bases between the two germline ends. The germline CDR1 and CDR2 sequences are MNHEY and SVGAGI. For the CDR3, the DNA is TGTGCCAGCAGTTACTCGATTCTAGTTAGCACAGATACGCAGTATTTT. It yields the protein CASSYSILVSTDTQYF.

J is TRBJ2-7 and V is TRBV6-5, with D possibly being TRBD2 (6 bases). The CDR3 covers 14 residues. V lost 5 bases and J 0 bases, leaving 11 bases between the germline ends. Germline CDR1 and CDR2: MNHEY and SVGAGI. The CDR3 loop is CASSQATSSYEQYF. As DNA, the CDR3 is TGTGCCAGCAGTCAGGCGACTAGCTCCTACGAGCAGTACTTC.